This record concerns one T cell receptor beta chain sequence. Antigen: not known. The CDR3 runs 15 residues. With 7 bases removed from V and 0 bases from J, the gap between germline ends came to 15 bases. Germline CDR1 is MNHGY and CDR2 is SVAAGI. Profiled with immunoSEQ multiplex PCR; TCRdb holds only in-frame clones, not every one. The sample holds around 11,000 clones, 63% seen once. The data derive from a study of OX40 agonist ivuxolimab in advanced cancers. Findings and limits, study-wide: Among expanded peripheral T cells, antigen specificity went undetermined.

The receptor's source is an adult with an advanced solid tumor such as melanoma, head and neck, liver or kidney cancer. The V and J genes are TRBV6-9 and TRBJ1-2, with D possibly matching TRBD1 (5 bases). The sample consisted of CD4+ or CD8+ T cells sorted from blood, taken in a trial of the OX40 agonist ivuxolimab. DNA of the CDR3: TGTGCCAGCATTACGGGGCGCACAGCTAACTATGGCTACACCTTC. As protein: CASITGRTANYGYTF.